These 7 T cell receptor beta chains originate from one sample sequenced in a study of PD-1 blockade in classical Hodgkin lymphoma. Here immunoSEQ multiplex PCR was the method, and the copy in TCRdb shows in-frame clones only, minus some. The sample has 50,000 to 65,000 clones, 70% to 90% seen once; the top ten hold approximately 8.4%. Indicated time point: cycle 4 day 1 (C4D1), after around six weeks of nivolumab. Every patient was affected by relapse after autologous stem cell transplantation, while exposure to brentuximab vedotin was not uniform. Sequenced here: peripheral blood mononuclear cells (PBMCs), sampled before the fourth cycle of nivolumab. The source of these receptors is a human donor with classical Hodgkin lymphoma.

This sequence joins TRBV7-9 and TRBJ2-3; the match to TRBD2 covers 8 bases. The germline gives CDR1 SEHNR, CDR2 FQNEAQ (reference sequence). V lost 3 bases to trimming and J lost 2 bases; unmatched junction nucleotides: 4. This CDR3 is built from 15 residues. CDR3 region: CASSLSGGTTDTQYF. In nucleotides, the CDR3 is TGTGCCAGCAGCTTGAGCGGGGGTACCACAGATACGCAGTATTTT.

This clone was seen only a few times. The chain joins TRBV7-9 to TRBJ1-3; D is ambiguous. CDR1 is SEHNR, CDR2 FQNEAQ, per germline (reference sequence). CDR3 length equals 15 residues. Trimming removed 6 bases at V and 4 bases at J, with 16 bases between. The CDR3 spells CASSPSLGSGNTIYF. The CDR3 DNA sequence: TGTGCCAGCAGTCCTTCGTTAGGGTCCGGAAACACCATATATTTT.

V and J are TRBV5-1 and TRBJ2-2; possible D gene TRBD1, 6 bases. Trimming stripped 4 bases from V and 2 bases from J, with 12 bases between. The CDR3 is made up of 15 amino acids. CDR1 and CDR2 (germline): SGHRS, YFSETQ. The CDR3 protein is CASSNRTANTGELFF. In nucleotides, the CDR3 is TGCGCCAGCAGCAACCGGACAGCCAACACCGGGGAGCTGTTTTTT.

The DNA of the CDR3 is TGTGCCAGCAGTAAAAGCGGGGGGAACTACAATGAGCAGTTCTTC. Translating gives CASSKSGGNYNEQFF. This chain joins TRBV27 and TRBJ2-1, with 9 bases lining up with TRBD2. This CDR3 is 15 amino acids long. The germline V gene has CDR1 MNHEY and CDR2 SMNVEV (reference sequence). Trimming took 5 bases from V and 3 from J; bases not matched to a gene: 5.

The V call is TRBV2, the J call TRBJ1-3; D is undetermined. This CDR3 comprises 13 residues. V lost 1 base, J lost 7 bases, and 8 bases lay in between. Germline values: CDR1 SNHLY, CDR2 FYNNEI. The CDR3 bases are TGTGCCAGCAGTGAAGGAGGGTCGAACACCATATATTTT. It codes for CASSEGGSNTIYF.

The chain combines TRBV4-2 with TRBJ2-3, with 10 nucleotides matching TRBD2. Germline CDR1 reads LGHNA; CDR2 reads YNFKEQ. This CDR3 contains 19 residues. V lost 0 bases and J lost 2; bases outside the gene matches: 11. The CDR3 loop is CASSQESARLAGDTDTQYF. The DNA for the CDR3 is TGTGCCAGCAGCCAAGAAAGTGCTAGGCTAGCGGGGGACACAGATACGCAGTATTTT.

The chain uses TRBV7-3 and TRBJ2-7, with D possibly called TRBD1 or TRBD2 (6 bases each). V was clipped by 2 bases and J by 5 bases, with 10 bases between them. Germline V gene data show CDR1 as SGHTA and CDR2 as FQGTGA. The length of the CDR3 is 13 residues. CDR3 coding DNA: TGTGCCAGCAGCTTACTAGGGGGGAACGAGCAGTACTTC. The encoded protein is CASSLLGGNEQYF.